This T cell receptor beta chain originates from a study of T-cell reconstitution after alpha-beta-depleted transplantation in children. Study results and limitations: One year post-transplant, T-cell counts and diversity were largely derived from T cells produced anew. The origin of high day-60 TCRbeta diversity in some patients lay in surviving recipient T cells and thymic progenitors. Several hundred expanded graft clones reportedly supplied alpha-beta T cells about two months after transplant.

This clonotype turned up a few times. Its antigen is not identified. V shed 4 bases, J shed 7 bases, and the junction held 5 bases outside the gene matches. CDR1 is DFQATT and CDR2 is SNEGSKA in the germline V gene (reference sequence). CDR3 length: 15 amino acids. TCRbeta library construction was performed incorporating unique molecular identifiers. TCRdb analysed the PCR reads with MiXCR anew, one entry per CDR3 protein. The data show around 670,000 distinct CDR3 sequences, around 13% seen once. The TCR originated in a girl aged 2 to 9 with congenital amegakaryocytic thrombocytopenia, due to receive a stem cell transplant. This material consisted of PBMCs, taken before TCRalphabeta/CD19-depleted stem cell transplant. The chain has TRBV20-1 and TRBJ2-1, with 15 bases lining up with TRBD2. The DNA for the CDR3 is TGCAGTGCTAAACCCGGGACTAGCGGGAGGAATGAGCAGTTCTTC. It is translated as CSAKPGTSGRNEQFF.